These 19 T cell receptor beta chains were sequenced from one sample in a study of post-analysis software for immune sequencing data. General study results and limits: Four or five TRBV segments were significantly more frequent in patients than in controls. TRBV5-6, TRBV5-1 and TRBV20-1 were among these segments.

These receptors have no identified antigens. TCR beta libraries were prepared from cDNA with unique molecular identifiers. TCRdb itself ran the PCR reads through MiXCR, one entry per CDR3 protein. Of 800,000 to 950,000 distinct CDR3 sequences in the sample, about 50% were seen once. The sample comprised blood. Receptors originate from a girl aged 10 to 17 with multiple sclerosis.

The chain uses TRBV29-1 and TRBJ2-1; D gene unclear. This CDR3 comprises 14 residues. V was clipped by 4 bases and J by 3 bases, with 13 bases between them. CDR1 is SQVTM, CDR2 ANQGSEA, per germline. CDR3 sequence: CSVVWPNLYNEQFF. The CDR3 region has the DNA TGCAGCGTTGTTTGGCCGAACCTCTACAATGAGCAGTTCTTC.

V usage is TRBV12-3 or TRBV12-4 and J usage is TRBJ2-5, with 8 bases aligning to TRBD2. This CDR3 spans 18 amino acids. J gave up 4 bases and V 1 base, and 14 bases lay outside the gene matches. CDR3 region: CASSLGFASGLWGETQYF. The DNA for the CDR3 is TGTGCCAGCAGTTTAGGTTTTGCTAGCGGGCTTTGGGGAGAGACCCAGTACTTC.

The V call is TRBV20-1, the J call TRBJ2-3, with TRBD1 identical over 8 bases. This CDR3 contains 16 residues. Per the germline V gene, CDR1 is DFQATT and CDR2 is SNEGSKA (reference sequence). With 6 bases clipped from V and 0 bases from J, the junction kept 11 bases outside the gene matches. The CDR3 region is CSATTGAGLSTDTQYF. DNA of the CDR3: TGCAGTGCAACGACAGGGGCCGGCCTCAGCACAGATACGCAGTATTTT.

This clonotype was detected a few times. V and J are TRBV29-1 and TRBJ2-7; D perhaps matches TRBD1 (6 bases). The ends were cut back, 6 bases at V and 2 bases at J, with 11 bases in the middle. Germline CDR1 and CDR2: SQVTM and ANQGSEA. The CDR3 consists of 12 residues. DNA for the CDR3: TGCAGCGTCTCCGGGACAACCTACGAGCAGTACTTC. Encoded protein: CSVSGTTYEQYF.

This clonotype was picked up one time. This CDR3 reads CASSYKPSGRGHEQFF. In DNA, the CDR3 is TGTGCCAGCAGTTACAAGCCTAGCGGGAGAGGACATGAGCAGTTCTTC. This chain joins TRBV6-5 and TRBJ2-1, with TRBD2 identical over 10 bases. V lost 2 bases and J lost 8; bases outside the gene matches: 9. The CDR3 is 16 residues long. The germline gives CDR1 MNHEY, CDR2 SVGAGI.

The gene calls are TRBV27 and TRBJ2-4; maybe TRBD2 (5 bases). Trimming stripped 5 bases from V and 6 bases from J, with 20 bases between. The CDR3 has 16 amino acids. CDR1 MNHEY and CDR2 SMNVEV come from the germline V gene (reference sequence). The CDR3 protein is CASSPRTVEWGNIQYF. In DNA, the CDR3 is TGTGCCAGCAGTCCAAGGACTGTAGAATGGGGAAACATTCAGTACTTC.

V gene TRBV7-2 combines with J gene TRBJ1-2, with D unclear. Germline CDR1 and CDR2: SGHTA and FQGNSA. This CDR3 is built from 13 residues. V lost 4 bases to trimming and J lost 8 bases, with 14 bases between them. In DNA, the CDR3 is TGTGCCAGCAGCTCCGATGATGTTGGGGGCTACACCTTC. Its translation is CASSSDDVGGYTF.

The chain has TRBV29-1 and TRBJ1-2; tentatively, D is TRBD1 (6 bases). CDR3 length: 11 amino acids. The germline V gene has CDR1 SQVTM and CDR2 ANQGSEA. Deletions cut 2 bases from V and 8 bases from J, with 9 bases between. The DNA for the CDR3 is TGCAGCGTTGAACAGGGGAAAGGCTACACCTTC. Translating it yields CSVEQGKGYTF.

This clonotype is a singleton in its sample. This chain links TRBV6-4 with TRBJ2-1; 16 bases are shared with TRBD2. The J segment lost 10 bases and the V segment lost 5 bases, leaving 8 bases of the junction unmatched. Germline lookup yields CDR1 MRHNA and CDR2 SNTAGT. There are 16 residues in the CDR3. CDR3 loop: CASSSGTSGGAKEQFF. The CDR3 coding sequence is TGTGCCAGCAGTTCCGGGACTAGCGGGGGGGCCAAAGAGCAGTTCTTC.

This clonotype was seen a few times. V is TRBV7-3 and J is TRBJ2-3, with 12 nucleotides matching TRBD2. The ends lost 5 bases at V and 5 bases at J; junction bases unmatched: 11. CDR1 SGHTA and CDR2 FQGTGA come from the germline V gene. CDR3 length equals 17 residues. This CDR3 reads CASSPGTSGRTRDTQYF. CDR3 in DNA: TGTGCCAGCAGCCCGGGGACTAGCGGGCGCACAAGAGATACGCAGTATTTT.

The chain employs TRBV13 and TRBJ2-2; possible D gene TRBD2, 5 bases. This CDR3 comprises 15 residues. The V gene's germline CDR1 is PRHDT and CDR2 FYEKMQ (reference sequence). Trimming stripped 5 bases from V and 2 bases from J, with 12 bases between. CDR3 nucleotide sequence: TGTGCCAGCAGCGACTTGAGGGCCAACACCGGGGAGCTGTTTTTT. Translation gives CASSDLRANTGELFF.

The V call is TRBV14, the J call TRBJ2-5, with D unclear. Looked up from germline, CDR1 is SGHDN and CDR2 is FVKESK. The CDR3 sequence is 13 residues long. V was cut by 2 bases and J by 2 bases, with 6 bases left in between. The CDR3 nucleotides read TGTGCCAGCAGCCAACTAGTTCAAGAGACCCAGTACTTC. Its protein is CASSQLVQETQYF.

This rearrangement joins TRBV5-1 to TRBJ2-7, with D unclear. Germline-derived CDR1 and CDR2 are SGHRS and YFSETQ. The CDR3 is 13 amino acids. The V end lost 7 bases, the J end lost 0 bases, and 11 bases lay between the germline ends. The CDR3 is CASGDNFSYEQYF. CDR3 DNA: TGCGCCAGCGGAGACAACTTCTCCTACGAGCAGTACTTC.

The gene calls are TRBV7-2 and TRBJ2-1; D is perhaps TRBD1 (6 bases). Trimming took off 0 bases at V and 13 bases at J, with 10 bases between the two ends. The germline gives CDR1 SGHTA, CDR2 FQGNSA. There are 12 residues in the CDR3. The CDR3 reads CASSLAGGQQFF. The CDR3 nucleotides read TGTGCCAGCAGCTTAGCAGGGGGACAACAGTTCTTC. The full variable domain, with the rest looked up from reference TRBV7-2 and TRBJ2-1, is GAGVSQSPSNKVTEKGKDVELRCDPISGHTALYWYRQSLGQGLEFLIYFQGNSAPDKSGLPSDRFSAERTGGSVSTLTIQRTQQEDSAVYLCASSLAGGQQFFGPGTRLTVL.

This clonotype was observed a few times. The chain couples TRBV2 to TRBJ2-3, with 9 positions matching TRBD2. Germline trimming cut 3 bases from V and 0 bases from J; bases unmatched to any gene: 10. The CDR3 sequence is 18 residues long. The germline V gene encodes CDR1 SNHLY and CDR2 FYNNEI. CDR3 amino acids: CASSEAMLAGPSTDTQYF. CDR3 bases: TGTGCCAGCAGTGAGGCTATGCTAGCGGGACCTAGCACAGATACGCAGTATTTT.

This chain uses TRBV5-1 with TRBJ2-4; 8 nucleotides line up with TRBD1. Germline CDR1 is SGHRS and CDR2 is YFSETQ. CDR3 length equals 15 residues. V dropped 3 bases and J dropped 7; count of bases not matched to a gene: 9. CDR3 loop: CASSSGQGALNIQYF. CDR3 DNA sequence: TGCGCCAGCAGCTCCGGGCAGGGGGCGCTTAACATTCAGTACTTC.

This clonotype has only a few counts. The chain has TRBV6-5 and TRBJ2-1; D possibly matches TRBD1 or TRBD2 (5 bases each). The CDR3 is 13 amino acids. Germline CDR1 is MNHEY and CDR2 is SVGAGI. Deletions cut 3 bases from V and 3 bases from J, with 6 bases between. DNA for the CDR3: TGTGCCAGCAGTTATGGGGGCTACAATGAGCAGTTCTTC. The encoded protein is CASSYGGYNEQFF.

This clonotype turned up a few times. The rearrangement uses TRBV5-1 and TRBJ2-4, with D possibly being TRBD1 (6 bases). The J call may be incorrect, as the DNA end agrees better with TRBJ2-7. The CDR3 runs to 13 residues. Germline V gene sequence: CDR1 SGHRS, CDR2 YFSETQ. CDR3 in amino acids: CASSLNRAGEQYF. In nucleotides, the CDR3 is TGCGCCAGCAGCTTGAACAGGGCCGGCGAGCAGTACTTC.

This rearrangement joins TRBV10-3 to TRBJ2-7; no reliable D call. This CDR3 has 13 amino acids. V gave up 3 bases and J gave up 6 bases, with 12 bases separating them. Germline values: CDR1 ENHRY, CDR2 SYGVKD. Here the CDR3 DNA reads TGTGCCATCAGTGAAAACATTGTGCGCGAGCAGTACTTC. This codes for CAISENIVREQYF.